This is a list of T cell receptor beta chains from one sample in a study of T cells in localized non-small cell lung cancer. Repertoires were generated with immunoSEQ multiplex PCR, while TCRdb's copy carries only in-frame clones and drops some. The data hold thousands of clones, with approximately 33% observed a single time. Sample: lung tumor tissue, taken before any cancer treatment. These receptors were obtained from a man between 35 and 75 years old with stage I lung adenocarcinoma. Each CDR3 is given with its conserved first and last residue.

v_gene	len	j_gene	CDR3aa
TRBV7-8	13	TRBJ2-3	CASSSSGTDTQYF
TRBV7-2	15	TRBJ1-2	CASSDRTGPNYGYTF
TRBV10-3	14	TRBJ2-6	CASQSVSGANVLTF
TRBV14	12	TRBJ2-5	CASSQVLETQYF
TRBV25-1	13	TRBJ1-3	CASSLTGGNTIYF
TRBV19	13	TRBJ1-1	CASSSGLNTEAFF
TRBV4-1	15	TRBJ1-5	CASSQHRGDNQPQHF
TRBV14	15	TRBJ2-2	CASSQELGNTGELFF
TRBV5-1	14	TRBJ2-2	CASSYTVNTGELFF
TRBV6-8	13	TRBJ2-7	CASSSPGNHEQYF
TRBV15	16	TRBJ2-1	CATSRALTPLYNEQFF
TRBV28	15	TRBJ1-4	CASSRNRGRSEKLFF
TRBV30	13	TRBJ1-1	CAWSRQLETEAFF
TRBV19	15	TRBJ1-4	CASKSGVSTNEKLFF
TRBV30	14	TRBJ2-1	CAWSETGPANEQFF
TRBV11-3	16	TRBJ2-3	CASSSPRDWSADTQYF
TRBV9	14	TRBJ2-5	CASSDSAGQETQYF
TRBV11-3	17	TRBJ2-6	CASSLTHQGGGANVLTF
TRBV19	14	TRBJ1-2	CASRRQVEDYGYTF
TRBV9	16	TRBJ2-3	CASSKTSGRAADTQYF
TRBV7-5	14	TRBJ1-4	CASSQGQGEEKLFF
TRBV6-1	15	TRBJ2-7	CASSEGGTSVYEQYF
TRBV6-8	13	TRBJ2-7	CATAAESSYEQYF
TRBV6-8	15	TRBJ2-1	CASRLLASEEHEQFF
TRBV11-3	15	TRBJ1-4	CASSLLGRTNEKLFF
TRBV6-8	14	TRBJ2-7	CASSDLPLYYEQYF
TRBV6-8	13	TRBJ1-1	CASRRQSNTEAFF
TRBV6-8	16	TRBJ1-1	CASSRGDRGMNTEAFF
TRBV29-1	15	TRBJ2-1	CSVGIRDLRGDEQFF
TRBV2	13	TRBJ2-1	CASSENEIYEQFF
TRBV25-1	14	TRBJ1-2	CASSDSTRGGGYTF
TRBV19	14	TRBJ1-1	CASTAAGGSGEAFF
TRBV6-8	15	TRBJ2-3	CASSDRTSGTDTQYF
TRBV29-1	14	TRBJ2-5	CSVDWDRGIKTQYF
TRBV19	17	TRBJ1-3	CASSNPKRLTAGNTIYF
TRBV6-8	15	TRBJ2-5	CATDGVGGWQETQYF
TRBV9	13	TRBJ2-2	CASTRQNTGELFF
TRBV9	13	TRBJ1-2	CASSASSRGGYTF
TRBV6-8	18	TRBJ2-6	CASRTNVGRLSGANVLTF
TRBV1	18	TRBJ2-3	CASSQEGQGALSGDTQYF
TRBV30	13	TRBJ2-1	CAWSPPFYNEQFF
TRBV14	13	TRBJ2-7	CASSSGYSYEQYF
TRBV19	15	TRBJ1-4	CASSIAHSTNEKLFF
TRBV23-1	13	TRBJ1-5	CASNPRGNQPQHF
TRBV6-8	13	TRBJ2-7	CASSYQGGNEQYF
TRBV19	17	TRBJ1-5	CASTIEAGPGGHQPQHF